The 28 T cell receptor beta chains reported below all come from one sample, sequenced in a study of siplizumab effects on memory and regulatory T cells. Libraries were prepared by immunoSEQ multiplex PCR; TCRdb keeps only in-frame clonotypes and omits some of them. The table has tens of thousands of clones, about nine tenths seen once. The sample was Tregs sorted from blood. The receptors originated from a human donor in good health.

This chain's CDR3 is CASSLVAGGSYEQYF. In nucleotides, the CDR3 is TGTGCCAGCAGCTTAGTGGCAGGGGGGAGCTACGAGCAGTACTTC. This chain uses TRBV7-2 with TRBJ2-7; D possibly corresponds to TRBD1 (7 bases). CDR1 is SGHTA and CDR2 is FQGNSA in the germline V gene. Deletions cut 1 base from V and 3 bases from J, with 13 bases between. The length of the CDR3 is 15 residues.

The chain combines TRBV7-2 with TRBJ2-3; D may be TRBD2 (5 bases). This CDR3 comprises 14 residues. Looked up from germline, CDR1 is SGHTA and CDR2 is FQGNSA. V was clipped by 7 bases and J by 5 bases, with 16 bases between them. Here the CDR3 DNA reads TGTGCCAGCATCGAAGGAGGCGCCGGAGATACGCAGTATTTT. This sequence encodes CASIEGGAGDTQYF.

J is TRBJ1-6 and V is TRBV6-1; D call uncertain. Germline loops: CDR1 MNHNS, CDR2 SASEGT. The CDR3 has 14 residues. V dropped 5 bases and J dropped 6 bases, with 11 bases sitting between them. CDR3 region: CASSLTQVNSPLHF. The CDR3 DNA sequence: TGTGCCAGCAGTTTGACACAAGTTAATTCACCCCTCCACTTT.

This rearrangement joins TRBV21-1 to TRBJ1-2. TRBV21-1 is labeled a pseudogene. The CDR3 is made up of 12 amino acids. For the CDR3, the DNA is TGTGCCAGCAGCAATTGTAGCTATGGCTACACCTTC. Translated: CASSNCSYGYTF.

The chain carries TRBV5-6 and TRBJ1-6, with D unclear. The V gene's germline CDR1 is SGHDT and CDR2 YYEEEE. CDR3 length: 15 residues. The V end lost 5 bases, the J end lost 2 bases, and 11 bases lay between the germline ends. The CDR3 region has the DNA TGTGCCAGCAGTCAACTGACCCCCTATAATTCACCCCTCCACTTT. Amino acid sequence: CASSQLTPYNSPLHF.

The count of this clone is one. V is TRBV6-6 and J is TRBJ1-5; 7 nucleotides line up with TRBD1. The CDR3 sequence is 14 residues long. Germline values: CDR1 MNHNY, CDR2 SVGAGI (reference sequence). The trim removed 8 bases at V and 5 bases at J, leaving 9 bases unmatched. CDR3 sequence reads: CASSSDRQDQPQHF. CDR3 sequence (DNA): TGTGCCAGCTCTTCGGACAGGCAGGATCAGCCCCAGCATTTT.

The rearrangement joins TRBV9 to TRBJ1-1; D may be TRBD1 (6 bases). The CDR3 is made up of 17 amino acids. Germline assignment: CDR1 SGDLS and CDR2 YYNGEE. The V gene lost 2 bases and the J gene lost 0 bases, with 17 bases spanning the gap. CDR3 bases: TGTGCCAGCAGCGTCGTCTTCGGGGGCACTTTGAACACTGAAGCTTTCTTT. This translates into CASSVVFGGTLNTEAFF.

V and J are TRBV5-1 and TRBJ1-1, with D perhaps matching TRBD1 (6 bases). Per the germline V gene, CDR1 is SGHRS and CDR2 is YFSETQ. This CDR3 region has 15 residues. V was shortened by 4 bases and J by 0 bases, with 13 bases between the two germline ends. CDR3 in DNA: TGCGCCAGCAGCCCCCAGACAGGATTGAACACTGAAGCTTTCTTT. Translated, it gives CASSPQTGLNTEAFF.

The V gene is TRBV6-5, the J gene TRBJ2-7; D is tentatively TRBD1 or TRBD2 (5 bases each). CDR1 and CDR2 (germline): MNHEY, SVGAGI. Trimming took off 5 bases at V and 7 bases at J, with 21 bases between the two ends. There are 15 residues in the CDR3. The DNA for the CDR3 is TGTGCCAGCAGTGTCACCCCGGGGCCCGAGGGGGAGCAGTACTTC. As protein: CASSVTPGPEGEQYF.

V gene TRBV11-2 combines with J gene TRBJ2-3; D perhaps matches TRBD1 (7 bases). CDR3 length: 16 amino acids. V lost 1 base, J lost 3 bases, and 14 bases lay in between. Germline assignment: CDR1 SGHAT and CDR2 FQNNGV. As DNA, the CDR3 is TGTGCCAGCAGCTTAGTGTCGTCAGGGGGGACAGATACGCAGTATTTT. Translated, it gives CASSLVSSGGTDTQYF.

This chain links TRBV28 with TRBJ2-7, with D possibly called TRBD1 or TRBD2 (5 bases each). The V end was cut by 8 bases, the J end by 0 bases, with 5 bases between. The CDR3 length is 11 residues. Germline V gene sequence: CDR1 MDHEN, CDR2 SYDVKM. The CDR3 region is CASGGSYEQYF. The CDR3 DNA sequence: TGTGCCAGCGGGGGCTCCTACGAGCAGTACTTC.

This clone occurred once. The rearrangement joins TRBV5-1 to TRBJ2-3; 7 nucleotides match TRBD2. The V gene end was trimmed by 0 bases and the J gene end by 1 base; junction bases not matched to a gene: 5. The CDR3 loop spans 16 amino acids. The V gene's germline CDR1 is SGHRS and CDR2 YFSETQ. CDR3 sequence: CASSLAFRGGTDTQYF. The CDR3 DNA sequence: TGCGCCAGCAGCTTGGCCTTCCGGGGGGGCACAGATACGCAGTATTTT.

The CDR3 here is CASSPFRTAVVYEQYF. In DNA, the CDR3 is TGTGCCAGCAGCCCTTTTCGGACGGCGGTGGTCTACGAGCAGTACTTC. This chain uses TRBV11-1 with TRBJ2-7; D unresolved. With 5 bases removed from V and 3 bases from J, the gap between germline ends came to 20 bases. The CDR3 loop spans 16 amino acids. The germline V gene encodes CDR1 SGHAT and CDR2 FQDESV (reference sequence).

The V and J genes are TRBV11-2 and TRBJ2-5; D remains unclear. Per the germline V gene, CDR1 is SGHAT and CDR2 is FQNNGV. Trimming removed 1 base from V and 3 bases from J, with 12 bases in between. The CDR3 sequence is 15 residues long. The CDR3 sequence is CASSLVGQDEETQYF. The CDR3 nucleotides read TGTGCCAGCAGCTTAGTAGGCCAGGACGAAGAGACCCAGTACTTC.

The rearrangement links TRBV7-9 to TRBJ2-2; weak D call: TRBD1 (6 bases). From germline, CDR1 is SEHNR and CDR2 FQNEAQ (reference sequence). V dropped 5 bases and J dropped 9 bases, with 10 bases sitting between them. The length of the CDR3 is 12 residues. In DNA form, the CDR3 reads TGTGCCAGCAGCCGACAGGCCCGGGAGCTGTTTTTT. Protein: CASSRQARELFF.

A single count supports this clone. This chain links TRBV28 with TRBJ1-2; no reliable D call. This CDR3 has 11 amino acids. Germline V gene lookup returns CDR1 MDHEN and CDR2 SYDVKM. With 3 bases removed from V and 7 bases from J, the gap between germline ends came to 6 bases. The CDR3 DNA reads TGTGCCAGCAGTTTTCATAGTGGCTACACCTTC. Its protein product is CASSFHSGYTF.

The V gene is TRBV28, the J gene TRBJ1-5; the D gene is possibly TRBD1 (6 bases). V lost 6 bases, J lost 9 bases, and 27 bases lay in between. Germline values: CDR1 MDHEN, CDR2 SYDVKM. This CDR3 has 17 amino acids. The DNA for the CDR3 is TGTGCCAGCAGGGGAAGCCAGGGGCTTATTTCTGGACCGCCCCAGCATTTT. Protein product: CASRGSQGLISGPPQHF. Variable domain in full (rest from reference TRBV28 and TRBJ1-5): DVKVTQSSRYLVKRTGEKVFLECVQDMDHENMFWYRQDPGLGLRLIYFSYDVKMKEKGDIPEGYSVSREKKERFSLILESASTNQTSMYLCASRGSQGLISGPPQHFGDGTRLSIL.

This chain joins TRBV5-5 and TRBJ1-4; D is unclear. The length of the CDR3 is 15 residues. V dropped 6 bases and J dropped 0 bases, with 12 bases sitting between them. Germline V gene sequence: CDR1 SGHKS, CDR2 YYEKEE (reference sequence). This chain's CDR3 is CASKRMPATNEKLFF. The CDR3 DNA reads TGTGCCAGCAAGAGGATGCCCGCAACTAATGAAAAACTGTTTTTT.

This chain links TRBV5-6 with TRBJ2-7; D is unclear. The CDR3 runs 17 residues. In germline, CDR1 is SGHDT, CDR2 YYEEEE. With 0 bases removed from V and 3 bases from J, the gap between germline ends came to 19 bases. The CDR3, as DNA: TGTGCCAGCAGCTTGGCTCCTCGCGCGCAGAGAAACTACGAGCAGTACTTC. This gives the protein CASSLAPRAQRNYEQYF.

This chain joins TRBV7-9 and TRBJ1-6; TRBD1 might be the D (5 bases). V was shortened by 5 bases and J by 4 bases, with 12 bases between the two germline ends. Germline CDR1 SEHNR, CDR2 FQNEAQ (reference sequence). The CDR3 runs 15 residues. The CDR3: CASSARDAYNSPLHF. CDR3 bases: TGTGCCAGCAGCGCCCGGGACGCTTATAATTCACCCCTCCACTTT.

The chain carries TRBV6-6 and TRBJ2-7; 9 bases match TRBD1. Trimming cost V 6 bases and J 1 base; bases outside gene matches: 4. This CDR3 region has 14 residues. The germline gives CDR1 MNHNY, CDR2 SVGAGI (reference sequence). Written as DNA, the CDR3 is TGTGCCAGCAGCGGGGGGACAGGGTCCTACGAGCAGTACTTC. This sequence encodes CASSGGTGSYEQYF.

V usage is TRBV6-6 and J usage is TRBJ1-6; D is ambiguous. CDR3 length equals 12 residues. The germline V and J ends were trimmed by 2 bases and 7 bases, with 3 bases remaining between them. Germline CDR1 MNHNY, CDR2 SVGAGI (reference sequence). Written as DNA, the CDR3 is TGTGCCAGCAGTTACCGAAATTCACCCCTCCACTTT. The encoded protein is CASSYRNSPLHF.

V and J are TRBV19 and TRBJ2-3; 10 nucleotides match TRBD2. V gave up 5 bases and J gave up 2 bases; unmatched junction bases: 7. The CDR3 totals 16 residues. Germline V gene data show CDR1 as LNHDA and CDR2 as SQIVND (reference sequence). The DNA for the CDR3 is TGTGCCAGTAGTGAAATAGCGGGGGGTTTCACAGATACGCAGTATTTT. The encoded protein is CASSEIAGGFTDTQYF.

The V call is TRBV4-1, the J call TRBJ1-5; D is uncertain. V shed 2 bases and J shed 0 bases, with 20 bases lying between them. The CDR3 runs 19 residues. Looked up from germline, CDR1 is MGHRA and CDR2 is YSYEKL. The CDR3 protein is CASSQQIIVAGGSNQPQHF. In nucleotides, the CDR3 is TGCGCCAGCAGCCAACAAATTATAGTGGCGGGCGGTAGCAATCAGCCCCAGCATTTT.

This sequence joins TRBV5-1 and TRBJ2-4, with TRBD2 identical over 12 bases. The V gene's germline CDR1 is SGHRS and CDR2 YFSETQ. Trimming at V came to 4 bases and at J to 5 bases, leaving 13 bases not matched to a gene. The length of the CDR3 is 18 residues. The CDR3 here is CASSQRLTSGGIQNIQYF. As DNA, the CDR3 is TGCGCCAGCAGCCAGCGGCTTACTAGCGGGGGGATACAAAACATTCAGTACTTC.

The genes are TRBV19 and TRBJ1-2, with D possibly being TRBD1 (5 bases). Germline V gene lookup returns CDR1 LNHDA and CDR2 SQIVND (reference sequence). V shed 5 bases and J shed 2 bases, with 12 bases lying between them. The CDR3 length is 14 residues. CDR3 protein: CASSWLGENYGYTF. The CDR3 nucleotides read TGTGCCAGTAGTTGGTTGGGGGAGAACTATGGCTACACCTTC. Combining the CDR3 with reference TRBV19 and TRBJ1-2 gives the whole variable domain DGGITQSPKYLFRKEGQNVTLSCEQNLNHDAMYWYRQDPGQGLRLIYYSQIVNDFQKGDIAEGYSVSREKKESFPLTVTSAQKNPTAFYLCASSWLGENYGYTFGSGTRLTVV.

The chain has TRBV4-1 and TRBJ2-5, with TRBD1 matching over 7 bases. Unmatched junction bases numbered 11, after V lost 5 bases and J lost 5 bases. Per germline, CDR1 MGHRA and CDR2 YSYEKL. This CDR3 is 15 amino acids long. CDR3 nucleotides: TGCGCCAGCAGCTCCGGGACAGCGGAAAGGGAGACCCAGTACTTC. Translating it yields CASSSGTAERETQYF.

V usage is TRBV7-6 and J usage is TRBJ1-5; unclear D gene. The ends were cut back, 5 bases at V and 4 bases at J, with 9 bases in the middle. The CDR3 loop spans 13 amino acids. The germline CDR1 and CDR2 sequences are SGHVS and FNYEAQ. CDR3 region: CASSVQENQPQHF. The CDR3 DNA reads TGTGCCAGCAGCGTCCAGGAGAATCAGCCCCAGCATTTT. Full variable domain (outside the CDR3, taken from reference TRBV7-6 and TRBJ1-5): GAGVSQSPRYKVTKRGQDVALRCDPISGHVSLYWYRQALGQGPEFLTYFNYEAQQDKSGLPNDRFSAERPEGSISTLTIQRTEQRDSAMYRCASSVQENQPQHFGDGTRLSIL.